This T cell receptor (beta chain) was documented in a study of memory CD4+ T cells and cytomegalovirus serostatus. The wider study: This sample comes from healthy Belgian adults, under 10 CMV seropositive, around 26 seronegative.

The method was immunoSEQ multiplex PCR; TCRdb's version includes in-frame clones alone and lacks a portion of them. The data contain around 53,000 clones, around 83% of them singletons. This clone was detected once. The sort gate was single viable CD3+CD4+CD8-CD45RO+ cells for memory CD4+ T cells. Serum IgG to CMV pp150, pp28, p38 and p52 defined serostatus. Positive selection with CD4 microbeads enriched total CD4+ T cells. The sample was memory CD4+ T cells from blood. The TCR originated in an adult in good health and CMV-seropositive.

This CDR3 is CASSRRRDEKLFF. In DNA, the CDR3 is TGTGCCAGCAGTAGGAGGAGGGATGAAAAACTGTTTTTT. The J gene is TRBJ1-4, the V gene TRBV7-8, with D uncertain. Germline CDR1 reads SGHVS; CDR2 reads FQNEAQ. The CDR3 totals 13 residues. V was pared by 6 bases and J by 6 bases, with 11 bases between.